The 18 T cell receptor beta chains below were found in one sample sequenced in a study of blood T cells in healthy people across ages. Then a second PCR, running roughly 6 to 12 cycles, was carried out with a sample-barcoded 5' primer and a J-beta primer mix. Each CDR3 protein gets one entry after TCRdb re-called the 5' RACE reads with MiXCR. This sample has about 640,000 distinct CDR3 sequences; approximately 50% occur once, and the top ten carry over 30%. The sequencing input was blood. The source is a man aged 55-75 years in good health.

The rearrangement links TRBV29-1 to TRBJ2-1; 8 bases align to TRBD1. Germline CDR1 SQVTM, CDR2 ANQGSEA. This CDR3 spans 16 amino acids. The trim removed 0 bases at V and 5 bases at J, leaving 9 bases unmatched. The CDR3 reads CSVEEPNRGVDNEQFF. The CDR3 bases are TGCAGCGTTGAAGAGCCCAACAGGGGGGTAGACAATGAGCAGTTCTTC.

A few counts support this clonotype. This sequence joins TRBV20-1 and TRBJ2-7, with D unresolved. The CDR3 has 14 amino acids. The germline gives CDR1 DFQATT, CDR2 SNEGSKA (reference sequence). V lost 0 bases and J lost 2, with 11 bases in between. The CDR3 DNA sequence: TGCAGTGCTAGAGAACGGACGGTCACCTACGAGCAGTACTTC. Its protein is CSARERTVTYEQYF.

Worth noting for this clonotype: A much larger clone lies one base from this, so it may be a read error. V and J are TRBV2 and TRBJ2-7; weak D call: TRBD1 (6 bases). This CDR3 comprises 12 residues. Deletions cut 8 bases from V and 5 bases from J, with 13 bases between. Per germline, CDR1 SNHLY and CDR2 FYNNEI. In DNA form, the CDR3 reads TGTGCCAGCGACCAGGGGTTTGACGAGCAGTACTTC. It encodes CASDQGFDEQYF.

The rearrangement joins TRBV3-1 to TRBJ2-5; D not resolved. The CDR3 has 14 amino acids. Trimming took off 0 bases at V and 5 bases at J, with 10 bases between the two ends. The germline CDR1 and CDR2 sequences are LGHDT and YNNKEL (reference sequence). For the CDR3, the DNA is TGTGCCAGCAGCCAAGAGGTTAGGCGGGAGACCCAGTACTTC. Its protein product is CASSQEVRRETQYF.

This clonotype was seen just once. The chain has TRBV9 and TRBJ1-5; D is unclear. V was pared by 1 base and J by 5 bases, with 13 bases between. Per germline, CDR1 SGDLS and CDR2 YYNGEE. This CDR3 region has 15 residues. This chain's CDR3 is CASSVRGDTDQPQHF. The DNA of the CDR3 is TGTGCCAGCAGCGTACGCGGGGATACAGATCAGCCCCAGCATTTT.

This clonotype has more than one count but fewer than ten. The rearrangement links TRBV28 to TRBJ1-2; D is unclear. Per germline, CDR1 MDHEN and CDR2 SYDVKM. Trimming stripped 8 bases from V and 2 bases from J, with 15 bases between. CDR3 size: 14 residues. For the CDR3, the DNA is TGTGCCAGCTCGGCACGGATGGTGAACTATGGCTACACCTTC. It codes for CASSARMVNYGYTF.

On this clonotype itself: One base away lies a much larger clone, so this may be a sequencing read error. The rearrangement uses TRBV9 and TRBJ1-2, with a tentative D call TRBD1 (5 bases). There are 13 residues in the CDR3. The V end lost 3 bases, the J end lost 4 bases, and 10 bases lay between the germline ends. Looked up from germline, CDR1 is SGDLS and CDR2 is YYNGEE. The CDR3 sequence is CASSGSGVYGYTF. CDR3 sequence (DNA): TGTGCCAGCAGCGGATCGGGGGTCTATGGCTACACCTTC.

The rearrangement joins TRBV20-1 to TRBJ1-5, with a tentative D call TRBD1 (5 bases). The CDR3 length is 17 residues. The ends were cut back, 0 bases at V and 4 bases at J, with 19 bases in the middle. Germline V lookup: CDR1 DFQATT, CDR2 SNEGSKA (reference sequence). DNA for the CDR3: TGCAGTGCTAGAGACCCTTATCAGGGCTGGGGAAATCAGCCCCAGCATTTT. Amino acids: CSARDPYQGWGNQPQHF.

This clonotype was seen a handful of times. V is TRBV7-9 and J is TRBJ2-6; no clear D. Germline CDR1 is SEHNR and CDR2 is FQNEAQ (reference sequence). Trimming cost V 5 bases and J 0 bases, with 14 bases left between them. The CDR3 length is 17 residues. CDR3 coding DNA: TGTGCCAGCAGCGTCCGCACAGTTCGCTCTGGGGCCAACGTCCTGACTTTC. Protein: CASSVRTVRSGANVLTF.

In its sample, this clonotype was seen a few times. The CDR3: CASSFTGRQETQYF. CDR3 bases: TGCGCCAGCAGCTTCACAGGGCGCCAAGAGACCCAGTACTTC. V and J are TRBV5-1 and TRBJ2-5, with TRBD1 as a possible D gene (6 bases). This CDR3 has 14 residues. Between the trimmed V and J ends, which lost 2 bases and 1 base, there was a span of 9 bases. Looked up from germline, CDR1 is SGHRS and CDR2 is YFSETQ.

This chain joins TRBV18 and TRBJ2-5, with D hard to call. Germline V gene sequence: CDR1 KGHSH, CDR2 LQKENI. V was shortened by 6 bases and J by 2 bases, with 13 bases between the two germline ends. This CDR3 has 14 residues. CDR3 residues: CASSDRKGQETQYF. In DNA form, the CDR3 reads TGTGCCAGCTCCGACCGAAAGGGACAAGAGACCCAGTACTTC.

This clonotype was seen ten or more times. A much larger clone is a single base away; this may be a read error. The rearrangement joins TRBV20-1 to TRBJ1-1, with 7 bases that match TRBD1. J was trimmed by 0 bases and V by 6 bases; bases with no gene match: 7. The CDR3 extends over 14 amino acids. Per the germline V gene, CDR1 is DFQATT and CDR2 is SNEGSKA (reference sequence). CDR3 sequence (DNA): TGCAGTGCCCGCGCCGGGACAGTGAACACTGAAGCTTTCTTT. Amino acids: CSARAGTVNTEAFF.

To note about this clonotype: Germline is not matched at one junction end, which may reflect a read error. This chain uses TRBV29-1 with TRBJ1-2; D remains ambiguous. Per the germline V gene, CDR1 is SQVTM and CDR2 is ANQGSEA. This CDR3 has 14 residues. CDR3 nucleotides: TGCAGCGTTGAGTTGCAGGCACCTAAGTATGGCTACACCTTC. The encoded protein is CSVELQAPKYGYTF.

The chain carries TRBV10-3 and TRBJ2-7; TRBD1 aligns across 8 bases. CDR1 is ENHRY, CDR2 SYGVKD, per germline. The junction had 12 bases not matched to a gene; V was cut back by 10 bases and J by 4 bases. There are 14 residues in the CDR3. CDR3 sequence: CATGATGVEYEQYF. CDR3 coding DNA: TGTGCCACCGGCGCGACAGGGGTGGAATACGAGCAGTACTTC.

This clonotype was seen more than once but under ten times. The V gene is TRBV20-1, the J gene TRBJ2-3; D is perhaps TRBD1 (5 bases). Germline lookup yields CDR1 DFQATT and CDR2 SNEGSKA (reference sequence). V was clipped by 6 bases and J by 2 bases, with 6 bases between them. The CDR3 sequence is 11 residues long. This chain's CDR3 is CSAGVTDTQYF. The CDR3 coding sequence is TGCAGTGCAGGGGTCACAGATACGCAGTATTTT.

In regard to this clonotype: Its ends do not fully match the called genes, so a read error is possible. The chain links TRBV7-9 to TRBJ1-1; maybe TRBD1 (5 bases). From germline, CDR1 is SEHNR and CDR2 FQNEAQ (reference sequence). The CDR3 totals 14 residues. CDR3: CAGSSTPGLTEAFF. DNA of the CDR3: TGTGCCGGCAGCTCCACTCCGGGACTCACTGAAGCTTTCTTT. The full variable domain, in which reference TRBV7-9 and TRBJ1-1 provide the parts outside the CDR3, is DTGVSQNPRHKITKRGQNVTFRCDPISEHNRLYWYRQTLGQGPEFLTYFQNEAQLEKSRLLSDRFSAERPKGSFSTLEIQRTEQGDSAMYLCAGSSTPGLTEAFFGQGTRLTVV.

This chain joins TRBV18 and TRBJ2-1, with a weak D call TRBD2 (6 bases). The CDR3 consists of 15 residues. V lost 3 bases and J 4 bases, leaving 13 bases between the germline ends. Looked up from germline, CDR1 is KGHSH and CDR2 is LQKENI. The CDR3 sequence is CASSPRESGYNEQFF. Written as DNA, the CDR3 is TGTGCCAGCTCACCCCGAGAGAGCGGGTACAATGAGCAGTTCTTC. The full variable domain, with the rest looked up from reference TRBV18 and TRBJ2-1, is NAGVMQNPRHLVRRRGQEARLRCSPMKGHSHVYWYRQLPEEGLKFMVYLQKENIIDESGMPKERFSAEFPKEGPSILRIQQVVRGDSAAYFCASSPRESGYNEQFFGPGTRLTVL.

This clonotype turned up a few times. The chain recombines TRBV4-1 with TRBJ2-1; 12 bases line up with TRBD2. This CDR3 has 17 amino acids. Trimming took 0 bases from V and 5 from J; bases not matched to a gene: 5. The germline V gene has CDR1 MGHRA and CDR2 YSYEKL. CDR3 in amino acids: CASSQDRASGGDNEQFF. DNA for the CDR3: TGCGCCAGCAGCCAAGATCGGGCTAGCGGGGGGGACAATGAGCAGTTCTTC.